The rows below give T cell receptor beta chains drawn from one sample of a study of T cells after yellow fever vaccination. A single record per CDR3 protein comes from TCRdb applying MiXCR to the 5' RACE reads. The sample carries some 340,000 distinct CDR3 sequences, about 4% recorded once. The specimen was PBMCs, collected 5 days after the yellow fever booster vaccination. These TCRs come from a young man who received the YFV17D yellow fever vaccine. Both conserved end residues are part of each CDR3. The D gene is left open where the match is weak. Some rows have no size entry. The others give once, few or many, or a class for an expanded clone.

cdr3_aa cdr3_nt j_call v_call d_call clone_size
CASSYRSAETENIQYF TGTGCCAGCAGTTATAGGTCAGCTGAGACAGAAAACATTCAGTACTTC TRBJ2-4 TRBV6-6 . few
CASSTGTDNSPLHF TGCGCCAGCAGCACCGGGACAGATAATTCACCCCTCCACTTT TRBJ1-6 TRBV5-1 TRBD1 .
CASSVDGSGNTIYF TGCGCCAGCAGCGTGGATGGCTCTGGAAACACCATATATTTT TRBJ1-3 TRBV5-1 . many
CASSFPTSGVTDTQYF TGTGCCAGCAGCTTCCCAACTAGCGGGGTCACAGATACGCAGTATTTT TRBJ2-3 TRBV7-2 TRBD2 .
CASSQDLGLAAYTDTQYF TGCGCCAGCAGCCAAGATTTGGGGCTAGCGGCCTACACAGATACGCAGTATTTT TRBJ2-3 TRBV4-3 TRBD2 many
CASGSGDFTYEQYF TGCGCCAGCGGATCGGGCGATTTCACCTACGAGCAGTACTTC TRBJ2-7 TRBV5-1 . many
CASSLARHTGELFF TGTGCCAGCAGCTTAGCGCGGCACACCGGGGAGCTGTTTTTT TRBJ2-2 TRBV7-9 . many
CASQTSANYGYTF TGTGCCAGCCAGACATCGGCTAACTATGGCTACACCTTC TRBJ1-2 TRBV19 . many
CASSQGSQETQYF TGTGCCAGCTCACAGGGCTCCCAAGAGACCCAGTACTTC TRBJ2-5 TRBV18 . many
CASSPDPTLDTQYF TGTGCCAGCAGCCCGGACCCGACTCTAGATACGCAGTATTTT TRBJ2-3 TRBV6-2/TRBV6-3 . many
CASSFPFRGGWGEQFF TGTGCCAGCAGTTTCCCCTTCCGGGGCGGGTGGGGTGAGCAGTTCTTC TRBJ2-1 TRBV6-2/TRBV6-3 . few
CASSLGRGMGRKTDTQYF TGTGCCAGCAGCTTAGGGCGGGGTATGGGTAGAAAAACAGATACGCAGTATTTT TRBJ2-3 TRBV11-2 . few
CSASIRQTDYEQYF TGCAGTGCTAGTATACGGCAGACTGACTACGAGCAGTACTTC TRBJ2-7 TRBV20-1 . many
CASSLGPRTQYF TGTGCCAGCAGCTTAGGTCCCCGCACGCAGTATTTT TRBJ2-3 TRBV7-9 . .
CASRAGLAGSNEQFF TGTGCCAGCCGAGCGGGACTAGCGGGGAGTAATGAGCAGTTCTTC TRBJ2-1 TRBV28 TRBD2 .
CASSVWVSGANVLTF TGTGCCAGCAGCGTTTGGGTATCCGGGGCCAACGTCCTGACTTTC TRBJ2-6 TRBV7-2 . many
CSAREGAREKLFF TGCAGTGCTAGAGAGGGGGCGAGGGAAAAACTGTTTTTT TRBJ1-4 TRBV20-1 . .
CATSRDWTSQETQYF TGTGCCACCAGCAGAGATTGGACTAGTCAAGAGACCCAGTACTTC TRBJ2-5 TRBV15 TRBD2 many
CASSDRLRQGTYGYTF TGTGCCAGCAGCGACAGACTTAGACAGGGAACCTATGGCTACACCTTC TRBJ1-2 TRBV7-2 TRBD1 .
CASSWSGLNEQFF TGCGCCAGCAGCTGGTCCGGGTTGAATGAGCAGTTCTTC TRBJ2-1 TRBV5-1 . many
CSASLPLTAQGAGELFF TGCAGTGCTAGCTTACCCCTGACAGCACAAGGGGCCGGGGAGCTGTTTTTT TRBJ2-2 TRBV20-1 . many
CASSWGRAYEQYF TGCGCCAGCAGTTGGGGCAGGGCATACGAGCAGTACTTC TRBJ2-7 TRBV5-1 . few